Listed below are T cell receptor beta chains from one sample, sequenced in a study of graft-versus-host responses after intestinal transplantation. Data came from immunoSEQ multiplex PCR; TCRdb stores just in-frame clones and leaves some out. Seen here are roughly 89,000 clones, 80% to 95% observed once, and the top ten hold around 0.15%. No antigens are known for them. The specimen was unstimulated CD4+ T cells sorted from spleen or lymph node cells, collected before intestinal transplant. The receptor set was obtained from a human donor who received an intestinal transplant. Both conserved end residues are part of each CDR3. The order of the fields is J gene, D gene, clone size, V gene, CDR3 protein, CDR3 DNA. D genes are given only for firm matches. The size field is filled for only some rows; it gives once, few, many or a size class.

>TRBJ1-2|-|-|TRBV19
CASRTQGFGYGYIF
TGTGCCAGTAGGACACAGGGTTTCGGCTATGGCTACATCTTC
>TRBJ2-5|TRBD2|-|TRBV4-1
CASSQGLAGQETQYF
TGCGCCAGCAGCCAAGGACTAGCGGGGCAAGAGACCCAGTACTTC
>TRBJ1-5|-|-|TRBV7-8
CASSYTPGQPQHF
TGTGCCAGCAGCTATACTCCAGGTCAGCCCCAGCATTTT
>TRBJ1-2|TRBD1|once|TRBV2
CASTATGGRYGYGYTF
TGTGCCAGCACTGCGACAGGGGGCCGATATGGCTATGGCTACACCTTC
>TRBJ2-5|TRBD2|-|TRBV4-2
CASSQAISGGASETQYF
TGTGCCAGCAGCCAGGCTATTAGCGGGGGGGCCTCAGAGACCCAGTACTTC
>TRBJ1-2|-|once|TRBV28
CASSFSTIADGYTF
TGTGCCAGCAGTTTTAGCACGATAGCGGATGGCTACACCTTC
>TRBJ2-7|-|-|TRBV7-2
CASTPTPGFNYEQYF
TGTGCCAGCACCCCAACACCGGGATTCAACTACGAGCAGTACTTC
>TRBJ2-3|-|-|TRBV4-2
CASSSRLTGTDTQYF
TGTGCCAGCAGCTCCCGACTGACGGGAACAGATACGCAGTATTTT
>TRBJ2-7|-|-|TRBV7-2
CASSSRRGSGSYEQYF
TGTGCCAGCAGCAGCCGCCGTGGTAGCGGCTCCTACGAGCAGTACTTC
>TRBJ2-7|-|-|TRBV6-5
CARGRSGARYEQYF
TGTGCCAGGGGTAGGTCAGGGGCGCGCTACGAGCAGTACTTC
>TRBJ2-7|TRBD2|-|TRBV7-9
CASSPPSGRAVYEQYF
TGTGCCAGCAGCCCTCCTAGCGGGAGGGCCGTCTACGAGCAGTACTTC
>TRBJ2-1|-|-|TRBV7-3
CASSPLRRGHGGGYDNEQFF
TGTGCCAGCAGTCCGCTGCGGCGGGGGCATGGGGGGGGCTACGACAATGAGCAGTTCTTC
>TRBJ1-2|TRBD1|once|TRBV18
CASSPITGGITNYGYTF
TGTGCCAGCTCGCCTATTACAGGGGGCATTACTAACTATGGCTACACCTTC
>TRBJ1-2|TRBD1|-|TRBV5-6
CASSLAGGSNYGYTF
TGTGCCAGCAGCTTGGCAGGGGGCAGTAACTATGGCTACACCTTC
>TRBJ1-6|TRBD1|-|TRBV19
CASSSGQKQRYNSPLHF
TGTGCCAGTAGTTCGGGACAGAAACAAAGATATAATTCACCCCTCCACTTT
>TRBJ2-3|-|-|TRBV30
CAWSVRVATDTQYF
TGTGCCTGGAGTGTACGTGTTGCGACAGATACGCAGTATTTT
>TRBJ2-3|-|-|TRBV7-2
CASSLRRGPGDTQYF
TGTGCCAGCAGCTTAAGGCGGGGGCCGGGCGATACGCAGTATTTT
>TRBJ2-3|TRBD2|-|TRBV7-2
CASSQNGAGRSTDTQYF
TGTGCCAGCAGTCAAAACGGAGCGGGAAGAAGCACAGATACGCAGTATTTT